Described below is a single TCR beta chain sequence and its context. This sample was included in a study of blood T cell repertoires in COVID-19. The table came from immunoSEQ multiplex PCR; TCRdb's copy has only in-frame clones and leaves some out. The sample records 300,000 to 500,000 clones, approximately 86% being singletons. The V end lost 4 bases, the J end lost 3 bases, and 14 bases lay between the germline ends. The CDR3 contains 15 residues. Looked up from germline, CDR1 is SGHRS and CDR2 is YFSETQ. Cohorts were assigned according to the clinical history that participants reported. This sequence joins TRBV5-1 and TRBJ2-1; D is perhaps TRBD1 (5 bases). Sequences were obtained from PBMCs or T cells enriched from blood (not recorded which). This TCR came from a woman between 40 and 50 years old with acute COVID-19. CDR3: CASSIWTQDYNEQFF. In DNA, the CDR3 is TGCGCCAGCAGCATATGGACACAGGACTACAATGAGCAGTTCTTC.